Described below is a single T cell receptor (beta chain) sequence and its context. Its recognized antigen is unknown. Base qualities are not recorded, but no much larger clone differs from it by a single base. The sample comes from a study of OX40 agonist ivuxolimab in advanced cancers. Background for the entire study: The costimulatory receptor OX40 (CD134) was targeted by ivuxolimab, a fully human IgG2 agonistic monoclonal antibody. The dose-escalation cohort was about 83% male with a mean age of approximately 59 years, ranging from roughly 23 to 90. The paper describes the monotherapy dose-escalation part (N of about 57 patients) of the phase I trial of ivuxolimab. Intravenous ivuxolimab was administered to patients every 2 weeks at six dose levels: 0.01, 0.1, 0.3, 1.5, 3 and 10 mg/kg. Peripheral TCRbeta sequencing aimed to test whether ivuxolimab altered TCR sequence diversity and caused clonal T-cell expansion. Three dose-escalation patients achieved partial responses, one with hepatocellular carcinoma and two with cutaneous melanoma. Prior anti-PD-1, anti-PD-L1 or anti-CTLA-4 therapy was permitted, and roughly two fifths of dose-escalation patients had received checkpoint inhibitors. Of the approximately 53 patients in dose escalation, about 19 had hepatocellular carcinoma, about 15 had melanoma, 9 had renal cell carcinoma and 9 had head and neck cancer. What the work shows at the level of the full study, not this receptor alone: The antigen specificity of the peripheral T cells that underwent clonal expansion was not determined. Partial responders in the 0.1-3.0 mg/kg groups had among the lowest normalized peripheral clonal expansion, especially among CD8+ T cells. Low levels of normalized T-cell clonal expansion were also seen in some nonresponding patients. At doses of 0.1 to 3.0 mg/kg, clonal expansion of both CD4+ and CD8+ blood T cells was observed from baseline to week 6. On average, CD8+ T cells showed more expanded clones than CD4+ T cells after ivuxolimab.

Patients with autoimmune disease history or receiving systemic immunosuppression were excluded from the trial. Peripheral blood for TCR sequencing was collected from all dose cohorts at baseline, on cycle 4 day 1, and on cycle 7 day 1. Samples were obtained from an open-label, multicenter, first-in-human phase I dose-escalation trial of ivuxolimab. Adults with locally advanced or metastatic melanoma, renal cell, hepatocellular, or head and neck squamous cell carcinoma were enrolled in the trial. CD4+ and CD8+ T cells were sorted separately from peripheral blood before TCR sequencing. Trimming leaves V shorter by 3 bases and J shorter by 6 bases, with the junction holding 1 base beyond the gene matches. The germline V gene (reference sequence) gives CDR1 as MNHEY and CDR2 as SMNVEV. The cysteine opens and the phenylalanine closes a CDR3 of 13 amino acids. Of all the DNA, just the CDR3 is kept, 39 bases in frame from base 1.

To sequence the TCRbeta CDR3 region, genomic DNA was isolated from the sorted cells. The immunoSEQ Assay was used to sequence the TCRbeta CDR3 regions. TCRdb obtained this table from immuneACCESS and retained in-frame rearrangements with V and J assigned. These tables miss some clones; where compared with another copy, unresolved V genes account for less than half of the shortfall, and the remainder is unexplained. This sample has tens of thousands of clones in its table, and approximately 90% of those were observed once. In total, the top ten clones hold 16% of the sample. Rearrangement joined TRBV27 to TRBJ2-2, and 7 bases in between align with TRBD1. The sequence derives from an adult with an advanced solid tumor such as melanoma, head and neck, liver or kidney cancer. This material consisted of CD4+ or CD8+ T cells sorted from blood, taken in a trial of the OX40 agonist ivuxolimab. CDR3 loop: CASSFQGAGELFF. The nucleotide sequence is given as TGTGCCAGCAGTTTCCAGGGGGCCGGGGAGCTGTTTTTT.